The 7 T cell receptor beta chains presented below share a single source sample, sequenced in a study of cytomegalovirus exposure and HLA in healthy donors (dated by TCRdb to the late 2010s). Libraries were prepared through the immunoSEQ multiplex PCR assay. A mixture of 60 forward primers for TCR Vbeta segments and 13 reverse primers for TCR Jbeta segments was used in the multiplex PCR. TCRdb mirrors the immuneACCESS table, restricted to in-frame sequences. Some clones are absent from its copies; in checked studies, under half trace to an unresolved V gene, and the reason for the others is unknown. The sample contains about 300,000 clones, roughly 90% of them found a single time. The ten most abundant clones make up approximately 4.3% of the sample. Sequenced material: PBMCs. The receptors derive from a man in his forties in good health and CMV-seropositive.

V usage is TRBV4-1 and J usage is TRBJ2-3, with 9 bases lining up with TRBD1. The CDR3 totals 16 residues. The germline gives CDR1 MGHRA, CDR2 YSYEKL. The junction had 4 bases not matched to a gene; V was cut back by 1 base and J by 2 bases. CDR3 protein: CASSQVRDRDTDTQYF. In DNA form, the CDR3 reads TGCGCCAGCAGCCAAGTTAGGGACAGGGACACAGATACGCAGTATTTT.

The J gene is TRBJ2-2, the V gene TRBV6-4, with D hard to call. Germline CDR1 is MRHNA and CDR2 is SNTAGT. Trimming pared 5 bases from V and 4 bases from J, leaving 11 bases between. CDR3 size: 14 residues. The chain's CDR3 is CASSTTDFTGELFF. In DNA, the CDR3 is TGTGCCAGCAGTACCACAGATTTCACCGGGGAGCTGTTTTTT.

V gene TRBV7-6 combines with J gene TRBJ1-2; D is possibly TRBD1 (6 bases). In germline, CDR1 is SGHVS, CDR2 FNYEAQ. The ends were cut back, 1 base at V and 2 bases at J, with 17 bases in the middle. The CDR3 sequence is 17 residues long. Here the CDR3 reads CASSLGSGHPGNYGYTF. Here the CDR3 DNA reads TGTGCCAGCAGCTTAGGCTCGGGACACCCGGGGAACTATGGCTACACCTTC.

The rearrangement joins TRBV28 to TRBJ2-7; the match to TRBD1 covers 10 bases. With V trimmed by 8 bases and J by 6 bases, 13 bases remained unmatched. Germline V gives CDR1 MDHEN, CDR2 SYDVKM. CDR3 size: 15 residues. CDR3: CASLDPGTGDSEQYF. Here the CDR3 DNA reads TGTGCCAGCTTAGATCCCGGGACAGGGGATTCCGAGCAGTACTTC.

This chain joins TRBV6-6 and TRBJ2-7; weak D call: TRBD1 (5 bases). The CDR3 sequence is 14 residues long. Germline V gene sequence: CDR1 MNHNY, CDR2 SVGAGI (reference sequence). The V gene lost 4 bases and the J gene lost 6 bases, with 16 bases spanning the gap. The CDR3 DNA sequence: TGTGCCAGCAGTTTTGAGGACATTTGGGCCGAGCAGTACTTC. Protein sequence: CASSFEDIWAEQYF.

Written as DNA, the CDR3 is TGTGCCAGCTCACCAGGGGGCGCGGACACCTTC. Residues: CASSPGGADTF. The chain carries TRBV18 and TRBJ1-2, with a tentative D call TRBD1 (6 bases). With 2 bases removed from V and 12 bases from J, the gap between germline ends came to 10 bases. The CDR3 runs to 11 residues. Per the germline V gene, CDR1 is KGHSH and CDR2 is LQKENI.

This chain connects TRBV18 to TRBJ2-4; TRBD1 matches at 8 bases. Trimming at V came to 2 bases and at J to 6 bases, leaving 6 bases not matched to a gene. The CDR3 has 15 amino acids. Germline assignment: CDR1 KGHSH and CDR2 LQKENI. CDR3 nucleotides: TGTGCCAGCTCACCAGCAGGGGGCTTTGGAAACATTCAGTACTTC. This translates into CASSPAGGFGNIQYF.